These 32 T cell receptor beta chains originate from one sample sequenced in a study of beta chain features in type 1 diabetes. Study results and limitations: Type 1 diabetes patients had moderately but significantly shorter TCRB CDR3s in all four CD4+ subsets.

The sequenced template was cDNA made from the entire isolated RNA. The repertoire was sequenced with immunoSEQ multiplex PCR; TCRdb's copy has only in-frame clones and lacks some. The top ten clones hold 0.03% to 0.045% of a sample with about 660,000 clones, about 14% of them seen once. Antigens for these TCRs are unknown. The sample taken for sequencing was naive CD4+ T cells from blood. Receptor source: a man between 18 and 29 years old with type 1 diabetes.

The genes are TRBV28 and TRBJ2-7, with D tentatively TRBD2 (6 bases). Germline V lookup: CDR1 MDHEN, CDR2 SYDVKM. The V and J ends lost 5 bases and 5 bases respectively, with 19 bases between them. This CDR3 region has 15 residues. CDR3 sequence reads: CASSVTGGQRDEQYF. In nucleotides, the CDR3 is TGTGCCAGCAGTGTTACCGGGGGTCAAAGGGACGAGCAGTACTTC.

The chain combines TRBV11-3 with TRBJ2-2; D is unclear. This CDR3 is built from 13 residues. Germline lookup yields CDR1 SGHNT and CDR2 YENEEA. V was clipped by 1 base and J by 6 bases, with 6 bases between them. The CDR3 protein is CASSLGSAGELFF. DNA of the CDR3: TGTGCCAGCAGCTTAGGGTCTGCCGGGGAGCTGTTTTTT.

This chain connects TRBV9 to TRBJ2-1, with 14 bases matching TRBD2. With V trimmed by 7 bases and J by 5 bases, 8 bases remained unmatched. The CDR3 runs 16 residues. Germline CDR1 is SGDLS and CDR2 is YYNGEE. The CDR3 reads CASSGTSGRMDNEQFF. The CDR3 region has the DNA TGTGCCAGCTCCGGGACTAGCGGGAGAATGGACAATGAGCAGTTCTTC. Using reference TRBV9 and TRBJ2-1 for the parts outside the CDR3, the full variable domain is DSGVTQTPKHLITATGQRVTLRCSPRSGDLSVYWYQQSLDQGLQFLIQYYNGEERAKGNILERFSAQQFPDLHSELNLSSLELGDSALYFCASSGTSGRMDNEQFFGPGTRLTVL.

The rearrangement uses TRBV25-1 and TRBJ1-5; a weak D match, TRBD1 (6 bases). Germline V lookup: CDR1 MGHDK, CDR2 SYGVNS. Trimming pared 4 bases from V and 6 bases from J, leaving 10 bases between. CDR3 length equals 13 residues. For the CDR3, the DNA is TGTGCCAGCAGTGGGGGCAGGGGTCAGCCCCAGCATTTT. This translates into CASSGGRGQPQHF.

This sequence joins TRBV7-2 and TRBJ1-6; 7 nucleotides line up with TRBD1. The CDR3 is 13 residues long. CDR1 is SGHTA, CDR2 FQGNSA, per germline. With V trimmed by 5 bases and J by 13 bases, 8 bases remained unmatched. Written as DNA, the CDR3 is TGTGCCAGCAGCGGGACAGCGTCGGCGCCCCTCCACTTT. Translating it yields CASSGTASAPLHF.

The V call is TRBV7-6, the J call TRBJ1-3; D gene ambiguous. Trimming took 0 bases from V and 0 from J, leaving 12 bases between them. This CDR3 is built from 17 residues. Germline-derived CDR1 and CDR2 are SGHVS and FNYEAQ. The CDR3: CASSLASQVHSGNTIYF. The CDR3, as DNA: TGTGCCAGCAGCTTAGCGTCCCAGGTTCACTCTGGAAACACCATATATTTT. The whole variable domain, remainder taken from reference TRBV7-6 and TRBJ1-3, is GAGVSQSPRYKVTKRGQDVALRCDPISGHVSLYWYRQALGQGPEFLTYFNYEAQQDKSGLPNDRFSAERPEGSISTLTIQRTEQRDSAMYRCASSLASQVHSGNTIYFGEGSWLTVV.

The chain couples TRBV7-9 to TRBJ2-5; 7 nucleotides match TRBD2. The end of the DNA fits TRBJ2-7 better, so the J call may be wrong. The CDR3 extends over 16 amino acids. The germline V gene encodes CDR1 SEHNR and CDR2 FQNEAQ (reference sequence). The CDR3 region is CASSPRGGRDSYEQYF. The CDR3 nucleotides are TGTGCCAGCAGCCCCCGCGGAGGGAGGGACTCCTACGAGCAGTACTTC.

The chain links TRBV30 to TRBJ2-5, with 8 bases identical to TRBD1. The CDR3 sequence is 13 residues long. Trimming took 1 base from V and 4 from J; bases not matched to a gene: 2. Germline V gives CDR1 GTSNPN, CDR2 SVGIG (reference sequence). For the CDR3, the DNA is TGTGCCTGGAGTGGTACAGGGGGAGAGACCCAGTACTTC. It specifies CAWSGTGGETQYF.

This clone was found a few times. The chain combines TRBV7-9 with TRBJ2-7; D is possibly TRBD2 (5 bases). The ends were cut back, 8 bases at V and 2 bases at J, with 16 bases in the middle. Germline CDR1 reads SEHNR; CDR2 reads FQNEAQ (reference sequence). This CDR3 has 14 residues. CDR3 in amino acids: CASGQWTDPYEQYF. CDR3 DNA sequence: TGTGCCAGCGGTCAGTGGACTGACCCCTACGAGCAGTACTTC.

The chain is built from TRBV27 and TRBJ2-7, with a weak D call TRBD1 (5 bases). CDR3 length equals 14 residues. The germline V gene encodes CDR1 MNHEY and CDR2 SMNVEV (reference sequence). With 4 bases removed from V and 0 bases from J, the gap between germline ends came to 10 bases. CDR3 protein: CASSYRRDSYEQYF. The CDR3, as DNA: TGTGCCAGCAGTTACCGCAGGGACTCCTACGAGCAGTACTTC.

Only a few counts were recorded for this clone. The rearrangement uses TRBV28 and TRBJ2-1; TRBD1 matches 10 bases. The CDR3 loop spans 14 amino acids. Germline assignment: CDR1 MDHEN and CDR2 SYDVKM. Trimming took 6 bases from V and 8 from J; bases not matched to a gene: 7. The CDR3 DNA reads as TGTGCCAGCAGAAGACAGGGGGCGGGACATGAGCAGTTCTTC. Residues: CASRRQGAGHEQFF.

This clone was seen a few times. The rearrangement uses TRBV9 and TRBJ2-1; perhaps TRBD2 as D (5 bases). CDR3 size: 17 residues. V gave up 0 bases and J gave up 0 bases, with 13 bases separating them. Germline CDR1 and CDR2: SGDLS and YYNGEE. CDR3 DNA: TGTGCCAGCAGCGTAGTCGAGCGGCTTAGCTCCTACAATGAGCAGTTCTTC. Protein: CASSVVERLSSYNEQFF.

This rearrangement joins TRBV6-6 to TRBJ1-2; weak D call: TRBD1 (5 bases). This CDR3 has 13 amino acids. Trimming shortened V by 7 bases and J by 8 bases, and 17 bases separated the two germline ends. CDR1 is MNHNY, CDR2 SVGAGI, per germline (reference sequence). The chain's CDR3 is CASTSGTARGYTF. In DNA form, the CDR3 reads TGTGCCAGCACCTCCGGGACGGCCCGGGGCTACACCTTC.

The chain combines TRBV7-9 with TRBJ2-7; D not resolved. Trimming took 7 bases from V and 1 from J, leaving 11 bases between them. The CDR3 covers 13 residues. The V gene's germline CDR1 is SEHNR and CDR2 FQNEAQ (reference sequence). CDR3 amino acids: CASNPASSYEQYF. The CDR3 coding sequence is TGTGCCAGCAACCCGGCCTCTTCCTACGAGCAGTACTTC.

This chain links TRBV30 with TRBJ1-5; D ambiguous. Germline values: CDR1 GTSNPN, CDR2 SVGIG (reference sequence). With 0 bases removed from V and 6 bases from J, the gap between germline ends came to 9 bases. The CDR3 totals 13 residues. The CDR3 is CAWSVMAAQPQHF. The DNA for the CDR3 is TGTGCCTGGAGTGTAATGGCGGCTCAGCCCCAGCATTTT.

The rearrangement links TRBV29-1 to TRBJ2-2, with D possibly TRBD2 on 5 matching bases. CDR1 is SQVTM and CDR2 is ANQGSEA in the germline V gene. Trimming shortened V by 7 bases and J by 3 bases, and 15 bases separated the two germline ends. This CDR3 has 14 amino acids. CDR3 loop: CSARTLLYTGELFF. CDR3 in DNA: TGCAGCGCGCGGACTCTCCTCTACACCGGGGAGCTGTTTTTT.

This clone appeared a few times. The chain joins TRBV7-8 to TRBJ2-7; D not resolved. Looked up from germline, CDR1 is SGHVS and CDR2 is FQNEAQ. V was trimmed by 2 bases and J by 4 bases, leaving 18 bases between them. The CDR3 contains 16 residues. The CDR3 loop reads CASSLFQRQIEYEQYF. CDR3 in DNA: TGTGCCAGCAGCTTATTTCAACGGCAAATTGAGTACGAGCAGTACTTC.

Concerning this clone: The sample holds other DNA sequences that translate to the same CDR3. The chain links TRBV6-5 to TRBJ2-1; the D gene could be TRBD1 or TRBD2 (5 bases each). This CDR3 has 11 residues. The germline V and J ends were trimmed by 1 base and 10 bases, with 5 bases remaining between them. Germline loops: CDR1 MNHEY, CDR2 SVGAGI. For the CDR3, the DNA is TGTGCCAGCAGTTACTGGGGGGAGCAGTTCTTC. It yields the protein CASSYWGEQFF.

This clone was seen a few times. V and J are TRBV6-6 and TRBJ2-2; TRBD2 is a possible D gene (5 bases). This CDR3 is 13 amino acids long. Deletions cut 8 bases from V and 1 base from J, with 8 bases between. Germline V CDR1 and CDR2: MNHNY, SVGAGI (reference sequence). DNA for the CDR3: TGTGCCAGCTTCCGGGAGAACACCGGGGAGCTGTTTTTT. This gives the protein CASFRENTGELFF.

The CDR3 loop is CAWSALGGSEQYF. DNA for the CDR3: TGTGCCTGGAGTGCCCTCGGGGGCTCCGAGCAGTACTTC. The rearrangement uses TRBV30 and TRBJ2-7, with D possibly being TRBD1 or TRBD2 (6 bases each). The V gene's germline CDR1 is GTSNPN and CDR2 SVGIG (reference sequence). The CDR3 contains 13 residues. Deletions cut 1 base from V and 6 bases from J, with 13 bases between.

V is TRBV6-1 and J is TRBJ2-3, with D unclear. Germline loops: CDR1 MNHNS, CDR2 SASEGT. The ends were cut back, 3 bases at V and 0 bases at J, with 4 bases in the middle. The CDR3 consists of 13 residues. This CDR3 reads CASSEASTDTQYF. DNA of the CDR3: TGTGCCAGCAGTGAGGCCAGCACAGATACGCAGTATTTT.

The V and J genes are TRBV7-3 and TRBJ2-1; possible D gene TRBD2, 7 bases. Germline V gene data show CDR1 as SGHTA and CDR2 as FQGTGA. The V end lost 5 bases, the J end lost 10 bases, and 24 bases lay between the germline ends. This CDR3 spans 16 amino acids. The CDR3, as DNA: TGTGCCAGCAGCCCCCCCGAGGAGGGGGGGGCTGGGGAGCAGTTCTTC. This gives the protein CASSPPEEGGAGEQFF.

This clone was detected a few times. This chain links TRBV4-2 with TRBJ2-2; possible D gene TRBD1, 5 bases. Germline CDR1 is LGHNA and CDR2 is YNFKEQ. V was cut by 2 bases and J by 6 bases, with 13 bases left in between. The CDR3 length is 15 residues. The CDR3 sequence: CASSQQGIIAGELFF. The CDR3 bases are TGTGCCAGCAGCCAACAGGGAATTATAGCCGGGGAGCTGTTTTTT.

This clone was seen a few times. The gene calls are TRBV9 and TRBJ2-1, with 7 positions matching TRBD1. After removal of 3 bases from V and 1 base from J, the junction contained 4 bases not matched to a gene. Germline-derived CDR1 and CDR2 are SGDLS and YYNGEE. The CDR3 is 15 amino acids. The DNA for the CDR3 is TGTGCCAGCAGCGCTCGGGACAGTTCCTACAATGAGCAGTTCTTC. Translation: CASSARDSSYNEQFF.

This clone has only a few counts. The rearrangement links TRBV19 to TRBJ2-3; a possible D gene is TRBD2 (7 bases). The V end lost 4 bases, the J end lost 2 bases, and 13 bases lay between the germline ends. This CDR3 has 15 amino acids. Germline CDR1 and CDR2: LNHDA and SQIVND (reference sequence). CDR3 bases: TGTGCCAGTAGTAACCGGGGGGCCCTCACAGATACGCAGTATTTT. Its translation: CASSNRGALTDTQYF.

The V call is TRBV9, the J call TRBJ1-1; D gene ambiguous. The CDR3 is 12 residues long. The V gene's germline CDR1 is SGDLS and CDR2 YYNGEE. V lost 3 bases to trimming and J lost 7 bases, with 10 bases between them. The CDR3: CASSGSWFEAFF. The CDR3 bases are TGTGCCAGCAGCGGAAGCTGGTTTGAAGCTTTCTTT.

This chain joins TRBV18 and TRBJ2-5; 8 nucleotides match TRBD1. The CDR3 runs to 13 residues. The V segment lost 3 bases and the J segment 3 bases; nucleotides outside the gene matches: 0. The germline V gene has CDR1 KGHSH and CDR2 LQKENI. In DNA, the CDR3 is TGTGCCAGCTCACCGGACAGGGAAGAGACCCAGTACTTC. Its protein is CASSPDREETQYF.

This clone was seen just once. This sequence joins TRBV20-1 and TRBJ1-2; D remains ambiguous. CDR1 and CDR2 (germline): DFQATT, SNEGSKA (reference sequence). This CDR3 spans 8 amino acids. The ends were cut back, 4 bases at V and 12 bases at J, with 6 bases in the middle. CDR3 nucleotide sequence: TGCAGTGCTACGCATAACACCTTC. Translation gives CSATHNTF.

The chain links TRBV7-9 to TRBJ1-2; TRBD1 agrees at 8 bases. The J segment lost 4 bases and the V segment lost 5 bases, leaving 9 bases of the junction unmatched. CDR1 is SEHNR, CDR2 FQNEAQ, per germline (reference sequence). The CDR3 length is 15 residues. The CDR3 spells CASSHQQGGGYGYTF. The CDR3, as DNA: TGTGCCAGCAGCCATCAACAGGGGGGCGGCTATGGCTACACCTTC.

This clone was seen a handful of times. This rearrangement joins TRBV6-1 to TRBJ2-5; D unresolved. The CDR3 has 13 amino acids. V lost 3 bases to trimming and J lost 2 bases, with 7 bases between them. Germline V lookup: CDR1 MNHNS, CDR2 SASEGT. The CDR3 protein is CASSDILQETQYF. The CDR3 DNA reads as TGTGCCAGCAGTGACATATTACAAGAGACCCAGTACTTC.

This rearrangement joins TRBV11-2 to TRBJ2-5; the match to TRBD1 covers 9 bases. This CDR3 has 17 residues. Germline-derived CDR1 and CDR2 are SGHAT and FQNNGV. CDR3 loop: CATSRIPNRGRGETQYF. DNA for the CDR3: TGTGCTACCAGCAGAATTCCCAACAGGGGGCGCGGGGAGACCCAGTACTTC.

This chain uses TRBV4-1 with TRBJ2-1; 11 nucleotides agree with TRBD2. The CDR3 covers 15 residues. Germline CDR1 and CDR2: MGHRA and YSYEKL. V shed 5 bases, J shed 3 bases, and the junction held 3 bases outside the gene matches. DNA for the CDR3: TGCGCCAGCAGCACCGGGACTAGCGGCTACAATGAGCAGTTCTTC. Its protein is CASSTGTSGYNEQFF.